Shown below are 2 T cell receptor beta chains from a single sample sequenced in a study of blood T cell repertoires in COVID-19. Generated by immunoSEQ multiplex PCR, the TCRdb table keeps only in-frame clones and is missing some. The data contain approximately 250,000 clones, over 80% of them singletons. Sequenced material: peripheral blood. All receptors derive from a human donor in a cohort sampled during active COVID-19.

The rearrangement links TRBV3-1 (or the pseudogene TRBV3-2) to TRBJ2-2, with D unresolved. The ends were cut back, 6 bases at V and 4 bases at J, with 6 bases in the middle. Germline CDR1 and CDR2: LGHDT and YNNKEL (reference sequence). The CDR3 length is 12 residues. CDR3 sequence reads: CASRQLTGELFF. For the CDR3, the DNA is TGTGCCAGCAGGCAACTCACCGGGGAGCTGTTTTTT.

V is TRBV27 and J is TRBJ1-1; D is ambiguous. The CDR3 is 14 amino acids. CDR1 MNHEY and CDR2 SMNVEV come from the germline V gene (reference sequence). Between the trimmed V and J ends, which lost 7 bases and 5 bases, there was a span of 17 bases. DNA for the CDR3: TGTGCCAGCACCATGGGAGAGGGAGGAACTGAAGCTTTCTTT. Its protein product is CASTMGEGGTEAFF.